The present TCR beta chain was sequenced within a study of blood T cell repertoires in COVID-19. At the level of the study: Researchers got acute and convalescent COVID-19 samples from the United States, Italy and Spain. Sample material is recorded as cDNA or gDNA derived from T cells, B-cell-depleted T cells, or PBMCs.

Original analysis: Amplified reference gene primers provided the basis for estimating nucleated cell counts. Using immunoSEQ multiplex PCR, the repertoire was profiled, and TCRdb retains in-frame clones only, with some absent. The DNA was the basis for D and trimming; V, J and clone size are from that table. The sample lists some 130,000 clones; roughly three quarters were seen once. Germline V gene data show CDR1 as LGHDT and CDR2 as YNNKEL (reference sequence). CDR3 length: 17 amino acids. Losses at the gene ends were 5 bases for V and 4 bases for J; bases not matched to a gene: 7. The chain recombines TRBV3-1 (or the pseudogene TRBV3-2) with TRBJ2-2; TRBD2 matches at 13 bases. This TCR came from a woman aged 70-85 years with acute or convalescent COVID-19. Source material: peripheral blood. The DNA of the CDR3 is TGTGCCAGCAGCGCACTAGCGGGAGGGCCAGGCACCGGGGAGCTGTTTTTT. This translates into CASSALAGGPGTGELFF.